One sample yielded the 13 T cell receptor beta chains listed below, sequenced in a study of T cell repertoires in cytomegalovirus infection. One entry per CDR3 protein, called by TCRdb with MiXCR from the reads. The sample consists of some 350,000 distinct CDR3 sequences, 15% to 20% of them appearing once. Specimen: PBMCs. The receptors stem from a human donor in good health (CMV status not recorded). Some clones in this sample may be carry-over from other donors' samples.

J is TRBJ2-1 and V is TRBV20-1; no firm D call. In germline, CDR1 is DFQATT, CDR2 SNEGSKA (reference sequence). V was cut by 4 bases and J by 2 bases, with 9 bases left in between. This CDR3 has 13 amino acids. The DNA of the CDR3 is TGCAGTGCTACCCCTAGTCCCTACAATGAGCAGTTCTTC. Protein product: CSATPSPYNEQFF.

This clonotype appeared a few times. The chain employs TRBV10-3 and TRBJ2-7, with TRBD1 matching over 8 bases. Germline values: CDR1 ENHRY, CDR2 SYGVKD. J was trimmed by 3 bases and V by 4 bases; bases with no gene match: 2. The CDR3 length is 13 residues. The CDR3, as DNA: TGTGCCATCAGTGGGGGACAGGTCTACGAGCAGTACTTC. It is translated as CAISGGQVYEQYF.

This clonotype has just a few counts. The chain employs TRBV20-1 and TRBJ2-1; D might be TRBD2 (5 bases). V lost 5 bases and J 0 bases, leaving 14 bases between the germline ends. CDR3 size: 15 residues. Germline V gene data show CDR1 as DFQATT and CDR2 as SNEGSKA (reference sequence). The CDR3, as DNA: TGCAGTGCTCGGACTGTTACCAGCTCCTACAATGAGCAGTTCTTC. This gives the protein CSARTVTSSYNEQFF.

This clonotype showed up just a few times. The J gene is TRBJ2-1, the V gene TRBV3-1; the D gene could be TRBD1 or TRBD2 (5 bases each). CDR1 and CDR2 from the germline V gene are LGHDT and YNNKEL (reference sequence). The CDR3 spans 15 residues. V was cut by 4 bases and J by 5 bases, with 15 bases left in between. The CDR3 DNA is TGTGCCAGCAGCCTAACCGGGACGATAAACAATGAGCAGTTCTTC. Protein product: CASSLTGTINNEQFF.

The chain is built from TRBV20-1 and TRBJ1-2, with 8 nucleotides matching TRBD1. This CDR3 is built from 14 residues. The V gene end was trimmed by 3 bases and the J gene end by 4 bases; junction bases not matched to a gene: 7. Germline V gives CDR1 DFQATT, CDR2 SNEGSKA (reference sequence). The CDR3 spells CSARDRAGSYGYTF. For the CDR3, the DNA is TGCAGTGCTAGGGACAGGGCTGGGTCCTATGGCTACACCTTC.

This chain links TRBV9 with TRBJ2-5, with 12 bases identical to TRBD2. Germline V gene data show CDR1 as SGDLS and CDR2 as YYNGEE. The CDR3 consists of 15 residues. The V and J ends lost 0 bases and 5 bases, in that order; junction bases with no gene match: 2. The CDR3 bases are TGTGCCAGCAGCGTAGGACTAGCGGGGGTGGAGACCCAGTACTTC. Amino acids: CASSVGLAGVETQYF.

The chain links TRBV4-1 to TRBJ1-4; 12 bases line up with TRBD1. Per the germline V gene, CDR1 is MGHRA and CDR2 is YSYEKL. The CDR3 consists of 17 residues. J was trimmed by 9 bases and V by 2 bases; bases with no gene match: 10. This CDR3 reads CASSQKGLGDRGQKLFF. In nucleotides, the CDR3 is TGCGCCAGCAGCCAAAAAGGGCTTGGGGACAGGGGGCAAAAACTGTTTTTT.

This clonotype has a handful of counts. J is TRBJ1-5 and V is TRBV20-1; D call uncertain. V lost 6 bases to trimming and J lost 4 bases, with 19 bases between them. Germline-derived CDR1 and CDR2 are DFQATT and SNEGSKA (reference sequence). The CDR3 has 15 residues. CDR3 sequence: CSATRVGRLNQPQHF. DNA for the CDR3: TGCAGTGCGACACGGGTGGGGAGACTTAATCAGCCCCAGCATTTT.

The chain couples TRBV6-2 or TRBV6-3 to TRBJ2-6, with 7 bases identical to TRBD2. Germline V gene data show CDR1 as MNHEY and CDR2 as SVGEGT. The CDR3 extends over 17 amino acids. J lost 0 bases, V lost 0 bases, and 2 bases had no gene match. CDR3 nucleotides: TGTGCCAGCAGTTACTCGGGACTATTCTCTGGGGCCAACGTCCTGACTTTC. This codes for CASSYSGLFSGANVLTF.

This clonotype was seen ten or more times. J is TRBJ2-2 and V is TRBV7-2, with D maybe TRBD2 (6 bases). The germline CDR1 and CDR2 sequences are SGHTA and FQGNSA. The germline V and J ends were trimmed by 1 base and 4 bases, with 7 bases remaining between them. The CDR3 has 14 residues. The CDR3, as DNA: TGTGCCAGCAGCTTAGGACTAGTCACCGGGGAGCTGTTTTTT. It specifies CASSLGLVTGELFF.

The chain employs TRBV5-6 and TRBJ1-1, with 10 bases lining up with TRBD1. Germline V gives CDR1 SGHDT, CDR2 YYEEEE. The CDR3 is 16 residues long. Unmatched junction bases numbered 9, after V lost 4 bases and J lost 3 bases. The CDR3 region has the DNA TGTGCCAGCAGCCCAATAAGACAGGGGGCTGACACTGAAGCTTTCTTT. As protein: CASSPIRQGADTEAFF.

This clonotype has only one observation. A read error is possible here, since a much larger clone lies one base away. The chain has TRBV7-2 and TRBJ2-3; D might be TRBD1 (6 bases). CDR1 is SGHTA and CDR2 is FQGNSA in the germline V gene. CDR3 length: 14 amino acids. The CDR3 is CVSSLSGAGDTQYF. CDR3 in DNA: TGTGTCAGCAGCTTATCAGGGGCGGGAGATACGCAGTATTTT.

This rearrangement joins TRBV2 to TRBJ1-2; no definite D call. There are 14 residues in the CDR3. CDR1 SNHLY and CDR2 FYNNEI come from the germline V gene. The V gene lost 7 bases and the J gene lost 0 bases, with 12 bases spanning the gap. The DNA for the CDR3 is TGTGCCAGCACTCCGCCCGGAACTAACTATGGCTACACCTTC. It encodes CASTPPGTNYGYTF.